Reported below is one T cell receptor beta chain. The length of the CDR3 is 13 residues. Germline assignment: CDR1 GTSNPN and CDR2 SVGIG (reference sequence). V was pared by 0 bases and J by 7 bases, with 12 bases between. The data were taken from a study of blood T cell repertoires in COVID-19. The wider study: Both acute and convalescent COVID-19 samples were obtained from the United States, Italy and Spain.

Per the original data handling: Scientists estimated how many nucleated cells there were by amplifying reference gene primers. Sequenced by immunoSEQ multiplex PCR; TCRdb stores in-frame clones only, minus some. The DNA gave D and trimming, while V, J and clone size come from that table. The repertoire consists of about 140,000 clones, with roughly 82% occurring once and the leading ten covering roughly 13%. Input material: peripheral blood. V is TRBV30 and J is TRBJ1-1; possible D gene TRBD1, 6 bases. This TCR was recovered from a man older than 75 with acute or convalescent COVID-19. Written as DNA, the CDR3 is TGTGCCTGGAGTGTACAAGGGGGTAATGAAGCTTTCTTT. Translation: CAWSVQGGNEAFF.